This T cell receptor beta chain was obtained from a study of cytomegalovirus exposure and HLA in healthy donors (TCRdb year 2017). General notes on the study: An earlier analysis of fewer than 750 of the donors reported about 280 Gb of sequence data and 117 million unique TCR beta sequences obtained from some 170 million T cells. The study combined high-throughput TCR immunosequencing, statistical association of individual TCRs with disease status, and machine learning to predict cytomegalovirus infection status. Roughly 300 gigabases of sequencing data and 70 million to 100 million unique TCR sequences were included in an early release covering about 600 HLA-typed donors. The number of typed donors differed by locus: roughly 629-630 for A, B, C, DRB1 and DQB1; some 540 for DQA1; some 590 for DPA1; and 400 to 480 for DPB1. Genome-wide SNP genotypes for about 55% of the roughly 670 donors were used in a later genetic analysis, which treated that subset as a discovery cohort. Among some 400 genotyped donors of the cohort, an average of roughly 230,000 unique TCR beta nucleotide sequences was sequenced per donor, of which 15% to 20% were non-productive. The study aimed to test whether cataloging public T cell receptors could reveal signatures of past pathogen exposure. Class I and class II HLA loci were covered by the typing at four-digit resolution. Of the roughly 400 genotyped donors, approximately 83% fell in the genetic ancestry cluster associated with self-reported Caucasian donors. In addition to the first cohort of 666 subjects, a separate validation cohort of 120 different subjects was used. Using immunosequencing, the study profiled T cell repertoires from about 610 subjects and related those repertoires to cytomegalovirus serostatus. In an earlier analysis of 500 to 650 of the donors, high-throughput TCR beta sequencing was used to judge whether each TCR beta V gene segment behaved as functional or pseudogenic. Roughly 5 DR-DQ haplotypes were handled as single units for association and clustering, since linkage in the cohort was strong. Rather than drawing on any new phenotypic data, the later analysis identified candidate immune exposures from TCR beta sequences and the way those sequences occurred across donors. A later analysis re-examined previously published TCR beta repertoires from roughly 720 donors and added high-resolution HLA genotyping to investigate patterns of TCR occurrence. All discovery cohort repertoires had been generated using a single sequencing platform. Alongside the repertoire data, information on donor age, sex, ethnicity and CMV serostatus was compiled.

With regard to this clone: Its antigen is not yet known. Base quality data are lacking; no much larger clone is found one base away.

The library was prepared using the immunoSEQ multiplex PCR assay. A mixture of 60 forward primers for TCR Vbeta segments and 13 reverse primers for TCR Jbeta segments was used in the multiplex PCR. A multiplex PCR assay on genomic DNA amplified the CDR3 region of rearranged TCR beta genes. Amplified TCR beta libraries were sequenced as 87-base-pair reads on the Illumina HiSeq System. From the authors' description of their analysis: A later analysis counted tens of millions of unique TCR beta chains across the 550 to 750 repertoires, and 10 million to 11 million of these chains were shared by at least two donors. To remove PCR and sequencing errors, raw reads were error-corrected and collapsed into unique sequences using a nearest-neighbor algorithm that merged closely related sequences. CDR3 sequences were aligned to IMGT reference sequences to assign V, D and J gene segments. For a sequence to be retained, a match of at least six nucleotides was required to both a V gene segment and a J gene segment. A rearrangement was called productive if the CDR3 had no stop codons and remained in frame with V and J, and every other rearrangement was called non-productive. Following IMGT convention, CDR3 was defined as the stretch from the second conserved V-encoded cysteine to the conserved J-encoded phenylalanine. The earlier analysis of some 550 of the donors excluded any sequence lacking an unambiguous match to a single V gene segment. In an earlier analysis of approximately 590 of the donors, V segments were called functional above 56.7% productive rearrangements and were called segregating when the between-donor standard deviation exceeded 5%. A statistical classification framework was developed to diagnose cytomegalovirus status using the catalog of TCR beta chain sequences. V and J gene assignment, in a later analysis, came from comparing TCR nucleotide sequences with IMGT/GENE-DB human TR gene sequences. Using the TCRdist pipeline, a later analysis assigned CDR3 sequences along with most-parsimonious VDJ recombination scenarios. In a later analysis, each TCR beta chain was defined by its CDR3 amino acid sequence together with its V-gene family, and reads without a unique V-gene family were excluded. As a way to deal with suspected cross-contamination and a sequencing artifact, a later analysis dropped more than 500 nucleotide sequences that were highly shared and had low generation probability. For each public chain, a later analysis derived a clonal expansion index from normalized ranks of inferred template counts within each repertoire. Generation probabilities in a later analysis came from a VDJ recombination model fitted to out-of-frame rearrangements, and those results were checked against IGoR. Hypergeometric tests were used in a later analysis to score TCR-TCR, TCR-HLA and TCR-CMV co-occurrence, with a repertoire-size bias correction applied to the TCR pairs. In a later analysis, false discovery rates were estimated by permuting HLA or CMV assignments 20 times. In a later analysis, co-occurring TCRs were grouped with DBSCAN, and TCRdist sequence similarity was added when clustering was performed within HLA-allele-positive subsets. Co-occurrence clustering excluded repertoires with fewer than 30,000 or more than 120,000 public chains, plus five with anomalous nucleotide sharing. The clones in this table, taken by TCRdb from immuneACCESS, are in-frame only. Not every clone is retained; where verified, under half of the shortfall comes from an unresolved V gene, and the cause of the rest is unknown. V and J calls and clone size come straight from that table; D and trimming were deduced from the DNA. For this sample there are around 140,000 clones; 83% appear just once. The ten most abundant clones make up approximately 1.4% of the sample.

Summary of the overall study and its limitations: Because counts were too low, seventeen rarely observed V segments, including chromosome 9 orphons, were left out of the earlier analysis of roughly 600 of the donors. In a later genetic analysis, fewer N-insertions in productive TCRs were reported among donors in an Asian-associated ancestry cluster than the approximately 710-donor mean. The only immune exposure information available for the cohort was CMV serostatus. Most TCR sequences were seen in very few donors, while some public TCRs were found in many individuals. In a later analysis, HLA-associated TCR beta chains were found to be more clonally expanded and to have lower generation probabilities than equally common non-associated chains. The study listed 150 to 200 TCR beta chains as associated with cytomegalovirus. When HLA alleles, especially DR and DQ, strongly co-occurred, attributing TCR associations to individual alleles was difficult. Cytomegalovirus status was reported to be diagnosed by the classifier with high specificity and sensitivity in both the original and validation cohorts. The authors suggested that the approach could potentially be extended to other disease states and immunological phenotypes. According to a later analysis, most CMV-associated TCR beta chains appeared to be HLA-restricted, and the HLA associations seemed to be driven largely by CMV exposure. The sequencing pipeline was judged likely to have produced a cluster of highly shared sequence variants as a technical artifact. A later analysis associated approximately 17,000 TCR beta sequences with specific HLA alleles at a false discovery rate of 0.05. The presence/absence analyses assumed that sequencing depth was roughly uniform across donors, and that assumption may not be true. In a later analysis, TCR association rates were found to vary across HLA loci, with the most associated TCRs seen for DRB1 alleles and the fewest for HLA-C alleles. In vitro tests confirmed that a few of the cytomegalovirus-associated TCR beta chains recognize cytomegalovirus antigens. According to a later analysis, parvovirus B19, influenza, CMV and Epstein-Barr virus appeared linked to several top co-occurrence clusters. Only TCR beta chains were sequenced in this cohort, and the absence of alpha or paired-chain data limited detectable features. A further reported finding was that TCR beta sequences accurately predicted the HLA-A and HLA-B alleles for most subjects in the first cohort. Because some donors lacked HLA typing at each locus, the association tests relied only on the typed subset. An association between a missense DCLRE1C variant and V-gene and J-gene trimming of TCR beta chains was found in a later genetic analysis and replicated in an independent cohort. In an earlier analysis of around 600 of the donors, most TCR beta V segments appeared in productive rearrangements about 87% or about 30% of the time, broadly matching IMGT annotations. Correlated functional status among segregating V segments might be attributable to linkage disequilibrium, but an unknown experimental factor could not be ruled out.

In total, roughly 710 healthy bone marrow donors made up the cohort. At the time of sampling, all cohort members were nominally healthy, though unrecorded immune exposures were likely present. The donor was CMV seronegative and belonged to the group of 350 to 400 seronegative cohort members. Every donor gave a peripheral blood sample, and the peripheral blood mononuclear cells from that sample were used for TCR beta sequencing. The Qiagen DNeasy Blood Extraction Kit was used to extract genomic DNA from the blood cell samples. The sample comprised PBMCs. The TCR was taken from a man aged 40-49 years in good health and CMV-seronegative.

The CDR3 in this case is CASSLGDRGRNEKLFF. The DNA sequence is given as TGCGCCAGCAGCTTGGGGGACAGGGGTAGGAATGAAAAACTGTTTTTT. The chain is encoded by TRBV5-1 joined to TRBJ1-4, with TRBD1 matching 10 junction bases. Including cysteine and phenylalanine, the CDR3 has 16 amino acids. The entry retains the CDR3 DNA only, 48 bases that are in frame from base 1. CDR1 and CDR2, looked up from the germline V gene, are SGHRS and YFSETQ. Germline trimming amounts to 0 bases on V and 5 bases on J, with 4 as the count of junction bases outside the gene matches.